The text below deals with one T cell receptor beta chain. Between the trimmed V and J ends, which lost 1 base and 7 bases, there was a span of 14 bases. The CDR3 covers 14 residues. Germline V gene sequence: CDR1 MNHNY, CDR2 SVGAGI (reference sequence). Some clones are missing from TCRdb's copy, which holds only in-frame ones; the method was immunoSEQ multiplex PCR. The sample shows about 1.5 million clones, around 97% of them seen only once. The data belong to a study of shared clonotypes between healthy human individuals. Sequenced input: naive CD4+ T cells sorted from blood. Subset meaning: CD45RA+ positively selected. This chain joins TRBV6-6 and TRBJ2-7; TRBD1 or TRBD2 may be the D gene (6 bases each). The receptor was isolated from a young man in good health. The CDR3 is CASSYLGGAGEQYF. Written as DNA, the CDR3 is TGTGCCAGCAGTTACTTGGGGGGCGCGGGGGAGCAGTACTTC.